These 12 T cell receptor beta chains came from one sample sequenced in a study of shared clonotypes between healthy human individuals. CD8 cells regarded as naive lacked CD45RO, were positively chosen for CCR7, and omitted terminally differentiated effector memory CD45RA+ cells. Clones were sequenced by immunoSEQ multiplex PCR, and TCRdb holds only the in-frame ones, with some missing. The table lists about 2 million clones, approximately 94% of them singletons. Sequences were obtained from naive CD8+ T cells sorted from blood. The source is a man aged 18 to 30 in good health.

The chain recombines TRBV7-8 with TRBJ1-4, with 11 bases that match TRBD1. The germline V gene has CDR1 SGHVS and CDR2 FQNEAQ. The V and J ends lost 4 bases and 3 bases, in that order; junction bases with no gene match: 19. The CDR3 loop spans 21 amino acids. The CDR3 loop reads CASSSPRTGGAVLYANEKLFF. CDR3 coding DNA: TGTGCCAGCAGCTCCCCGAGGACAGGGGGCGCGGTTCTGTACGCTAATGAAAAACTGTTTTTT.

This clone is a singleton in its sample. This chain links TRBV9 with TRBJ2-5, with D tentatively TRBD2 (5 bases). Germline lookup yields CDR1 SGDLS and CDR2 YYNGEE. V was pared by 0 bases and J by 0 bases, with 9 bases between. The CDR3 has 15 residues. The CDR3 loop reads CASSVVGGYQETQYF. The CDR3 DNA sequence: TGTGCCAGCAGCGTAGTTGGCGGGTACCAAGAGACCCAGTACTTC.

The rearrangement links TRBV27 to TRBJ2-7; perhaps TRBD2 as D (5 bases). The CDR3 is made up of 12 amino acids. V was shortened by 6 bases and J by 6 bases, with 12 bases between the two germline ends. Per the germline V gene, CDR1 is MNHEY and CDR2 is SMNVEV (reference sequence). In DNA, the CDR3 is TGTGCCAGCAGCCATATGGCGGGCGAGCAGTACTTC. It codes for CASSHMAGEQYF.

In regard to this clone: The sample contains more than one DNA sequence encoding this CDR3. The rearrangement uses TRBV27 and TRBJ2-7; D is ambiguous. In germline, CDR1 is MNHEY, CDR2 SMNVEV (reference sequence). The CDR3 runs to 13 residues. Trimming shortened V by 5 bases and J by 0 bases, and 8 bases separated the two germline ends. CDR3 nucleotide sequence: TGTGCCAGCAGTCTAGATTACTCCTACGAGCAGTACTTC. This gives the protein CASSLDYSYEQYF.

The V gene is TRBV9, the J gene TRBJ2-1, with D perhaps being TRBD1 or TRBD2 (5 bases each). CDR1 SGDLS and CDR2 YYNGEE come from the germline V gene. This CDR3 region has 14 residues. Between the trimmed V and J ends, which lost 0 bases and 9 bases, there was a span of 13 bases. CDR3 in amino acids: CASSVAGTLGEQFF. The CDR3 DNA reads as TGTGCCAGCAGCGTAGCCGGGACCCTAGGTGAGCAGTTCTTC.

The rearrangement uses TRBV7-9 and TRBJ2-5; 8 nucleotides match TRBD2. With V trimmed by 4 bases and J by 5 bases, 3 bases remained unmatched. The CDR3 loop spans 13 amino acids. Germline-derived CDR1 and CDR2 are SEHNR and FQNEAQ (reference sequence). In nucleotides, the CDR3 is TGTGCCAGCAGCTCGACTAGCGTGGAGACCCAGTACTTC. Protein product: CASSSTSVETQYF.

The V call is TRBV28, the J call TRBJ1-2; D remains unclear. The CDR3 has 14 residues. V was clipped by 5 bases and J by 2 bases, with 12 bases between them. Germline CDR1 is MDHEN and CDR2 is SYDVKM. The CDR3 is CASSQMLSNYGYTF. The CDR3 DNA is TGTGCCAGCAGTCAGATGTTATCGAACTATGGCTACACCTTC.

The genes are TRBV19 and TRBJ1-1; D is uncertain. Germline CDR1 and CDR2: LNHDA and SQIVND (reference sequence). V was pared by 6 bases and J by 4 bases, with 15 bases between. The CDR3 sequence is 14 residues long. CDR3 nucleotide sequence: TGTGCCAGTAGCCAAACAGTGTATGGCACTGAAGCTTTCTTT. Its protein is CASSQTVYGTEAFF. The full variable domain, rest sourced from reference TRBV19 and TRBJ1-1, is DGGITQSPKYLFRKEGQNVTLSCEQNLNHDAMYWYRQDPGQGLRLIYYSQIVNDFQKGDIAEGYSVSREKKESFPLTVTSAQKNPTAFYLCASSQTVYGTEAFFGQGTRLTVV.

The chain carries TRBV27 and TRBJ2-7, with 8 bases lining up with TRBD1. CDR1 and CDR2 (germline): MNHEY, SMNVEV (reference sequence). The CDR3 sequence is 16 residues long. The J segment lost 3 bases and the V segment lost 0 bases, leaving 7 bases of the junction unmatched. The CDR3 DNA reads as TGTGCCAGCAGTTTATCCGGGACAGGAAGAGACTACGAGCAGTACTTC. This translates into CASSLSGTGRDYEQYF.

As to this clone: Germline is not matched at one junction end, which may reflect a read error. The chain combines TRBV30 with TRBJ1-3; D ambiguous. The CDR3 is 15 residues long. The V gene's germline CDR1 is GTSNPN and CDR2 SVGIG (reference sequence). The CDR3 nucleotides are TGTGCCTGTAGCGTACGAGTGGCCTCTAGAAACACCATATATTTT. Translation: CACSVRVASRNTIYF.

The rearrangement joins TRBV4-2 to TRBJ2-7; no definite D call. CDR1 LGHNA and CDR2 YNFKEQ come from the germline V gene. The V end was cut by 3 bases, the J end by 4 bases, with 22 bases between. The length of the CDR3 is 17 residues. CDR3 in amino acids: CASSHSVENPYPYEQYF. DNA for the CDR3: TGTGCCAGCAGCCACAGCGTCGAAAACCCCTATCCTTACGAGCAGTACTTC.

The chain carries TRBV7-9 and TRBJ2-1, with D perhaps matching TRBD1 (6 bases). V was pared by 9 bases and J by 7 bases, with 19 bases between. In germline, CDR1 is SEHNR, CDR2 FQNEAQ (reference sequence). CDR3 length: 14 amino acids. CDR3 in amino acids: CASGQSLFPNEQFF. Written as DNA, the CDR3 is TGTGCCAGTGGACAGAGCCTTTTTCCGAATGAGCAGTTCTTC.